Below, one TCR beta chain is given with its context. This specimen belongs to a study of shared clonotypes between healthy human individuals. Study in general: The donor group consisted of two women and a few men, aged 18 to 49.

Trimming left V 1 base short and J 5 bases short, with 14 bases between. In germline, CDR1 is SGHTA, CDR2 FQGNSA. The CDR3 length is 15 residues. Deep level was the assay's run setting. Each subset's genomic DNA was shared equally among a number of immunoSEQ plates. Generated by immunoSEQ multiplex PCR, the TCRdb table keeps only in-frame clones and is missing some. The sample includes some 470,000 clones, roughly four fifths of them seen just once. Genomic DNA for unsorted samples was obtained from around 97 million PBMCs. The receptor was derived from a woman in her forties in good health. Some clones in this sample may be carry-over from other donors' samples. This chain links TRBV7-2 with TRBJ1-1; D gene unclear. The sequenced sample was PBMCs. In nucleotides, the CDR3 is TGTGCCAGCAGCTTAGAGGTACGGGTGTCGACTGAAGCTTTCTTT. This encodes CASSLEVRVSTEAFF.